The entry that follows covers one T cell receptor (beta chain) sequence. No cognate antigen has been identified for it. An end of the junction differs from the germline gene, which may be a read error. Its CDR3 holds 14 amino acids, cysteine through phenylalanine. Just CDR3 DNA is preserved here, 42 bases in frame from base 1. Taken from the germline V gene, the CDR1 and CDR2 loops are SGHTA and FQGNSA. Preparation of the library involved RT-PCR. Sequencing used an Illumina HiSeq 2500. TCRdb handled the public reads itself, with Q25 trimming in fastp and clone calling in MiXCR, and kept productive beta chains. Rows matching on CDR3 protein sequence are summarized as one entry with the most common DNA and genes. In this sample the table shows around 760,000 distinct CDR3 sequences, approximately 15% of which occur a single time. The top ten hold approximately 6.5% of the sample. This entry belongs to a study of response to subunit inactivated influenza vaccine (dated by TCRdb to the late 2010s). In the study overall: Deep quantitative profiling of the T cell receptor repertoire was used in the study to follow responses to a trivalent subunit inactivated influenza vaccine.

Results the study describes overall, beyond this receptor: According to the authors, only a limited number of new T cells may be recruited by each seasonal influenza vaccination.

This receptor was taken from a man in his fifties or sixties who received an inactivated influenza vaccine. Donor details come from another sample of the same person, matched by shared clones. The rearranged chain carries TRBV7-2 and TRBJ2-7; matching of 6 bases hints at TRBD1 as the D gene. The specimen was PBMCs from blood, collected around two weeks before vaccination. The DNA sequence reads TGCGCCAGCAGCTTGGGCCAGGGGAGCAGCGAGCAGTACTTC. This gives the protein CASSLGQGSSEQYF.